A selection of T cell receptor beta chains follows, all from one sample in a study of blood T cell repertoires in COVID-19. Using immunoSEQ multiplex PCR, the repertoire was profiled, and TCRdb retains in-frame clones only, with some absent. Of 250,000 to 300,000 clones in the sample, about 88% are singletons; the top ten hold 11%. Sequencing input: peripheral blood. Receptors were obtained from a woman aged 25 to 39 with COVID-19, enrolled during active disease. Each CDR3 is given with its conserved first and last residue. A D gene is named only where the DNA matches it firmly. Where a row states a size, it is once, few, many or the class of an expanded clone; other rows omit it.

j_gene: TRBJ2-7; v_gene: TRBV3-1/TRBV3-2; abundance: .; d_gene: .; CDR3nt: TGTGCCAGCAGCCAAGCAGACAGCTCCTACGAGCAGTACTTC; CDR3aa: CASSQADSSYEQYF
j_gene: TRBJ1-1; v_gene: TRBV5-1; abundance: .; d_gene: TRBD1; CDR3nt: TGCGCCAGCAGCTGGACAGGGTTGAACACTGAAGCTTTCTTT; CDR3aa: CASSWTGLNTEAFF
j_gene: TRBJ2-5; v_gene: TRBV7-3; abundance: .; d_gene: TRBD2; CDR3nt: TGTGCCAGCAGCAAGGGACTAGCGGGAGTACAAGAGACCCAGTACTTC; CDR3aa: CASSKGLAGVQETQYF
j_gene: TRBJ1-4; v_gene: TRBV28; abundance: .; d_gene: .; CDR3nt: TGTGCCAGCAGTTATAACAGGGTGGATGAAAAACTGTTTTTT; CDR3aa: CASSYNRVDEKLFF
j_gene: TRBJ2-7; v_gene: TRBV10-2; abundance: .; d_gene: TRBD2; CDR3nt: TGCGCCAGCAGTGAAGAGCGGGACTCCTACGAGCAGTACTTC; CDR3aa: CASSEERDSYEQYF
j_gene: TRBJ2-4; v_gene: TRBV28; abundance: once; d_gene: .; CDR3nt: TGTGCCAGCAGTTTTGGAGACCAAGCCAAAAACATTCAGTACTTC; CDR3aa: CASSFGDQAKNIQYF
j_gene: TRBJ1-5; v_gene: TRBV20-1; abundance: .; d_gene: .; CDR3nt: TGCAGTGCCCTGTCCAATCAGCCCCAGCATTTT; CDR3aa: CSALSNQPQHF
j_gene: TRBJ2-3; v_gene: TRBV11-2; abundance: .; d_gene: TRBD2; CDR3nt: TGTGCCAGCAGCGTATCCGGGACTAGCGGGGGGCCAGATACGCAGTATTTT; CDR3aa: CASSVSGTSGGPDTQYF
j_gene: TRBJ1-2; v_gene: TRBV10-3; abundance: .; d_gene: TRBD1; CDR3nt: TGTGCCATCAGGACATCTATCGGACAGGGACCCTATGGCTACACCTTC; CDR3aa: CAIRTSIGQGPYGYTF
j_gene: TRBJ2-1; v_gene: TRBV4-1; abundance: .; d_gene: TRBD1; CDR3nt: TGCGCCAGCAGCCAAGATCAGCCAGGGGGTCACAATGAGCAGTTCTTC; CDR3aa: CASSQDQPGGHNEQFF
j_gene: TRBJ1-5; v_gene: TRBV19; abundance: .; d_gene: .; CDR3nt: TGTGCCAGTAGCCTACCGGGAGCCCCACGACAGCATTTT; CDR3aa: CASSLPGAPRQHF
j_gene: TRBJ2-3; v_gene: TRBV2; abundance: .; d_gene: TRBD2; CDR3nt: TGTGCCAGCAGGAGGCTAGCGGGAGCTAGCACAGATACGCAGTATTTT; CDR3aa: CASRRLAGASTDTQYF
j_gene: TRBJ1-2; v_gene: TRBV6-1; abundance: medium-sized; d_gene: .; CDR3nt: TGTGCCAGCAGTGAAATCCAAGACACGTCGATTAACTATGGCTACACCTTC; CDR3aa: CASSEIQDTSINYGYTF
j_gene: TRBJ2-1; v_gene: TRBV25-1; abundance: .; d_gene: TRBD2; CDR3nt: TGTGCCAGCAGTGCACTAGCGGGAGTTGACAATGAGCAGTTCTTC; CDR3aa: CASSALAGVDNEQFF
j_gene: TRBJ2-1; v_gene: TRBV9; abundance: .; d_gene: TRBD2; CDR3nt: TGTGCCAGCAGCGTGAGAGCCGGGACTAGCGCCTACAATGAGCAGTTCTTC; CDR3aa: CASSVRAGTSAYNEQFF
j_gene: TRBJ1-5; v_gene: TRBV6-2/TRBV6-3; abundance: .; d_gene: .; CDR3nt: TGTGCCAGCAGTTACTCGACGGGGGGCCAGCATTTT; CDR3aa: CASSYSTGGQHF
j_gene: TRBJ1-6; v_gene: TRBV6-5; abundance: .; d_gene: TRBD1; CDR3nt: TGTGCCAGCAGTTCCGGGACAGGGATTAGTGGACCCCTCCACTTT; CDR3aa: CASSSGTGISGPLHF
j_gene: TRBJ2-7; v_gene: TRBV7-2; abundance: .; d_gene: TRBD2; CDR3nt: TGTGCCAGCAGCAAAACTAGCGGGAGCTCCTACGAGCAGTACTTC; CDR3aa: CASSKTSGSSYEQYF
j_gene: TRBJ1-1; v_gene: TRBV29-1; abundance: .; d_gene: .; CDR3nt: TGCAGCGTTGAAGAGGGGGGGAAGGGCACTGAAGCTTTCTTT; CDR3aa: CSVEEGGKGTEAFF
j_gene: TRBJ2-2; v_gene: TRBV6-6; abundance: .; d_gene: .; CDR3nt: TGTGCCGCCTACAGGAGAACCGGGGAGCTGTTTTTT; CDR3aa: CAAYRRTGELFF
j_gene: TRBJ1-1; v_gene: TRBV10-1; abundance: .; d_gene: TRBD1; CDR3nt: TGCGCCAGCAGTAAGGACAGGGTGGCAGCTTTCTTT; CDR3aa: CASSKDRVAAFF
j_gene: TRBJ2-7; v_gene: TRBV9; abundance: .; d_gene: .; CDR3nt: TGTGCCAGCAGCGTAGCTTCGGGTAGCGGCGAGCAGTACTTC; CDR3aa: CASSVASGSGEQYF
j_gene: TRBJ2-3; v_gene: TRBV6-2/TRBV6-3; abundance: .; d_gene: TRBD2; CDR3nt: TGTGCCAGCAGTTACTCGAGGTCGTTAGCGGGAGGGCCTCCAGATACGCAGTATTTT; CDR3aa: CASSYSRSLAGGPPDTQYF
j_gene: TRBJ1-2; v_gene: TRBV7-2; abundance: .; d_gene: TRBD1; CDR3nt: TGTGCCAGCAGCCCGACAGGGGGCGGATTGCAGGGCTACACCTTC; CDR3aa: CASSPTGGGLQGYTF
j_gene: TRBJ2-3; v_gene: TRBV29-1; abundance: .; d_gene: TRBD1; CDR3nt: TGCAGCGTCACAGGGGGAGAGACAGATACGCAGTATTTT; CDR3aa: CSVTGGETDTQYF
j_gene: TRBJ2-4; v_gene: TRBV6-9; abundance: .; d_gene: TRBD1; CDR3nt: TGTGCCAGCCCTAACGGTGGGGACAGGGGAGGTACTCAGTACTTC; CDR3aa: CASPNGGDRGGTQYF
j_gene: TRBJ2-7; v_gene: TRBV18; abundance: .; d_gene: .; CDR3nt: TGTGCCAGCTCACCACTACGGGGATACGAGCAGTACTTC; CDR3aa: CASSPLRGYEQYF
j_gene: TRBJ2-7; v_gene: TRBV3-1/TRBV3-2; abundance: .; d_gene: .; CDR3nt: TGTGCCAGCAGCCAAGAATGGGGCCGCGGCGAGCAGTACTTC; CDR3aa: CASSQEWGRGEQYF
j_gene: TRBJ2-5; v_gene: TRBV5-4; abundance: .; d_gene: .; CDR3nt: TGTGCCAGCAGCAAAAAGACAGTCCAAGAGACCCAGTACTTC; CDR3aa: CASSKKTVQETQYF
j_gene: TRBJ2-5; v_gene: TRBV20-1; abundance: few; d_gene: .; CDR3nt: TGCAGTGCTAGTCGTAGTGTGGAGACCCAGTACTTC; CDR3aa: CSASRSVETQYF
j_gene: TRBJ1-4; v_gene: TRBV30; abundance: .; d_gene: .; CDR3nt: TGTGCCTGGAGTGCAGGGTCAACTAATGAAAAACTGTTTTTT; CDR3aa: CAWSAGSTNEKLFF
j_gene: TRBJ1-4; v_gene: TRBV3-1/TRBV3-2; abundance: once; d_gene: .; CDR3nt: TGTGCCAGCAGCTGGCGGGGGCCCGGAATTGCAACTAATGAAAAACTGTTTTTT; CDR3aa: CASSWRGPGIATNEKLFF
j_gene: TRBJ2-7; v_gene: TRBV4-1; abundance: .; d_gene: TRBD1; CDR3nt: TGCGCCAGCAGCCCAGAGACAGGGGGCGGTTACGAGCAGTACTTC; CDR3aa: CASSPETGGGYEQYF
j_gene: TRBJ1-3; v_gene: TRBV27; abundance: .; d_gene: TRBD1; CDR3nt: TGTGCCAGCAGTTTGGGGGACAGGGGACCCTCTGGAAACACCATATATTTT; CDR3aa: CASSLGDRGPSGNTIYF
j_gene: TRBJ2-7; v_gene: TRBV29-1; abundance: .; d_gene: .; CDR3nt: TGCAGCGTTGAACGGGACTCCCCCTCCTACGAGCAGTACTTC; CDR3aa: CSVERDSPSYEQYF
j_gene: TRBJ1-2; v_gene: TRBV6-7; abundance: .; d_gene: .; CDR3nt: TGTGCCCCAACCGGGGTAGGCTATGGCTACACCTTC; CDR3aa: CAPTGVGYGYTF
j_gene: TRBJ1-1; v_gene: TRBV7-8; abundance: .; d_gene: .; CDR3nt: TGTGCCAGCAGCTCTCAGACAGCGAACACTGAAGCTTTCTTT; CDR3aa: CASSSQTANTEAFF
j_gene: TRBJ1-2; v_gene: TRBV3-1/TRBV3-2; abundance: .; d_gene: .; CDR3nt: TGTGCCAGCAGCCAAGCGGGACAAGGTTATGGCTACACCTTC; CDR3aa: CASSQAGQGYGYTF
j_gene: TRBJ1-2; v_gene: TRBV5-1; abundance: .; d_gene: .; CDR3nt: TGCGCCAGCGCTACAGACATGTCTGCCTATGGCTACACCTTC; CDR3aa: CASATDMSAYGYTF
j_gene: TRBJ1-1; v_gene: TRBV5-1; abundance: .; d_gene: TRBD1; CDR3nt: TGCGCCAGCAGACCCGGGACAGAGAACACTGAAGCTTTCTTT; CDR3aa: CASRPGTENTEAFF
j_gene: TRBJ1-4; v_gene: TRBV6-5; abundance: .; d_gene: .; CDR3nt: TGTGCCAGCAGCCAGCAGGAGCGGAAACTGTTTTTT; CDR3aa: CASSQQERKLFF
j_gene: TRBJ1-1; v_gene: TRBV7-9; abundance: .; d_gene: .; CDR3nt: TGTGCCAGCAGCCTTAGCCGGGAAGGCACTGAAGCTTTCTTT; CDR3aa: CASSLSREGTEAFF
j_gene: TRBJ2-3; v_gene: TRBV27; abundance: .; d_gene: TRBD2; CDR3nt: TGTGCCAGCAGTAGAGCAACTAGCGTACATGGAGATACGCAGTATTTT; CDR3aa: CASSRATSVHGDTQYF
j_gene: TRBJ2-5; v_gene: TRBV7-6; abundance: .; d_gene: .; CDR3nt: TGTGCCAGCAGCTTAAGCGAGGCGGAGACCCAGTACTTC; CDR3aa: CASSLSEAETQYF
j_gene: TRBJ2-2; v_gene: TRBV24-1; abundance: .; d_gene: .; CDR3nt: TGTGCCACCAGTGTCAGGAAGAACACCGGGGAGCTGTTTTTT; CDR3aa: CATSVRKNTGELFF
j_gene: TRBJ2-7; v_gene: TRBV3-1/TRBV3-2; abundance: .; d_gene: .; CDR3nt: TGTGCCAGCAGCCTCAGGATTTTTTCCTACGAGCAGTACTTC; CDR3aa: CASSLRIFSYEQYF
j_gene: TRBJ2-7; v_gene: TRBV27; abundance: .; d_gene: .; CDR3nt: TGTGCCAGCAGTGTACAGGGCCACGAGCAGTACTTC; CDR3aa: CASSVQGHEQYF
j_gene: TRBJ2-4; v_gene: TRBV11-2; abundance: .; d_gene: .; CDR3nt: TGTGCCAGCAGCTTTAACAGGGGACTCGACAAAAACATTCAGTACTTC; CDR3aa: CASSFNRGLDKNIQYF
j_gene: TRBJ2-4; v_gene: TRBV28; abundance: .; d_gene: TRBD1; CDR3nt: TGTGCCAGCAGCACCTCCGACAGGGGGAGTCGGAACATTCAGTACTTC; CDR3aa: CASSTSDRGSRNIQYF